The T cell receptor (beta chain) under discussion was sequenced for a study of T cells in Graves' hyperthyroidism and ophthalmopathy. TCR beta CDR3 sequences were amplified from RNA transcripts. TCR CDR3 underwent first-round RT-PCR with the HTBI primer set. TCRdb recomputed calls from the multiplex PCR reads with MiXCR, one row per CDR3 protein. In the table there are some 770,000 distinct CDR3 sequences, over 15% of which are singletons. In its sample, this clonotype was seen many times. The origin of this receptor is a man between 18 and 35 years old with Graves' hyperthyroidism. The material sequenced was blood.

For the CDR3, the DNA is TGTGCCAGCAGTTTATGGGATCTTTCAATATCCTACAATGAGCAGTTCTTC. This gives the protein CASSLWDLSISYNEQFF. This chain links TRBV28 with TRBJ2-1, with D uncertain. The germline CDR1 and CDR2 sequences are MDHEN and SYDVKM. The CDR3 spans 17 residues. V shed 0 bases and J shed 1 base, with 13 bases lying between them.